Listed below are T cell receptor beta chains from one sample, sequenced in a study of response to subunit inactivated influenza vaccine. MiXCR, run by TCRdb on the RT-PCR reads, gives a single entry per CDR3 protein. The sample includes just under 250,000 distinct CDR3 sequences, 12% of them seen just once. The sequences come from non-naive T cells sorted from PBMCs, collected approximately 15 days before vaccination. The receptors originated from a man over 45 who received an inactivated influenza vaccine. CDR3s include the opening cysteine and the closing phenylalanine or tryptophan. Each record gives: clone size, J gene, V gene, D gene, CDR3 protein, CDR3 DNA. A D gene is named only where the DNA matches it firmly. Part of the rows lack a size; the others show once, few, many or a class for expanded clones.

clone size: few; J gene: TRBJ2-7; V gene: TRBV30; D gene: -; CDR3 protein: CAWSDRLPPYEQYF; CDR3 DNA: TGTGCCTGGAGTGACAGACTACCCCCCTACGAGCAGTACTTC
clone size: few; J gene: TRBJ1-3; V gene: TRBV29-1; D gene: -; CDR3 protein: CSVDSPGNTIYF; CDR3 DNA: TGCAGCGTTGACAGCCCTGGAAACACCATATATTTT
clone size: few; J gene: TRBJ1-1; V gene: TRBV5-1; D gene: -; CDR3 protein: CASSLGASGDPNTEAFF; CDR3 DNA: TGCGCCAGCAGCTTGGGAGCGTCAGGGGACCCGAACACTGAAGCTTTCTTT
clone size: few; J gene: TRBJ2-3; V gene: TRBV29-1; D gene: -; CDR3 protein: CSVSARTRGPDTQYF; CDR3 DNA: TGCAGCGTCTCCGCAAGGACACGGGGGCCAGATACGCAGTATTTT
clone size: -; J gene: TRBJ2-1; V gene: TRBV5-1; D gene: -; CDR3 protein: CASSLGFGGVEQFF; CDR3 DNA: TGCGCCAGCAGCTTGGGCTTCGGAGGGGTTGAGCAGTTCTTC
clone size: many; J gene: TRBJ2-7; V gene: TRBV29-1; D gene: TRBD2; CDR3 protein: CSALGGGYEQYF; CDR3 DNA: TGCAGCGCTCTGGGCGGGGGCTACGAGCAGTACTTC
clone size: many; J gene: TRBJ2-3; V gene: TRBV20-1; D gene: TRBD2; CDR3 protein: CSADGSGGTDTQYF; CDR3 DNA: TGCAGTGCTGACGGAAGCGGGGGAACAGATACGCAGTATTTT
clone size: few; J gene: TRBJ2-5; V gene: TRBV7-9; D gene: TRBD2; CDR3 protein: CASTTWSGARLETQYF; CDR3 DNA: TGTGCCAGCACCACGTGGAGCGGGGCGCGGTTGGAGACCCAGTACTTC
clone size: -; J gene: TRBJ2-2; V gene: TRBV6-1; D gene: -; CDR3 protein: CASSEFWQVRAGELFF; CDR3 DNA: TGTGCCAGCAGTGAATTTTGGCAGGTTCGCGCCGGGGAGCTGTTTTTT
clone size: many; J gene: TRBJ2-5; V gene: TRBV11-2; D gene: -; CDR3 protein: CASSLVGRETQYF; CDR3 DNA: TGTGCCAGCAGCTTAGTGGGCAGAGAGACCCAGTACTTC
clone size: many; J gene: TRBJ2-7; V gene: TRBV12-3/TRBV12-4; D gene: -; CDR3 protein: CATAGTPVYEQYF; CDR3 DNA: TGTGCCACCGCCGGGACACCGGTCTACGAGCAGTACTTC
clone size: many; J gene: TRBJ1-1; V gene: TRBV7-2; D gene: TRBD1; CDR3 protein: CASSSPGTGNTEAFF; CDR3 DNA: TGTGCCAGCAGCTCGCCCGGGACAGGGAACACTGAAGCTTTCTTT
clone size: few; J gene: TRBJ1-1; V gene: TRBV6-1; D gene: -; CDR3 protein: CASRAGLVTEAFF; CDR3 DNA: TGTGCCAGCAGGGCAGGGTTGGTCACTGAAGCTTTCTTT
clone size: -; J gene: TRBJ2-3; V gene: TRBV12-3/TRBV12-4; D gene: -; CDR3 protein: CASRRLTDTQYF; CDR3 DNA: TGTGCCAGCAGGCGGCTTACAGATACGCAGTATTTT
clone size: -; J gene: TRBJ2-5; V gene: TRBV5-1; D gene: -; CDR3 protein: CASSLAPGGAGETQYF; CDR3 DNA: TGCGCCAGCAGCTTGGCCCCGGGCGGCGCGGGAGAGACCCAGTACTTC
clone size: -; J gene: TRBJ2-4; V gene: TRBV28; D gene: -; CDR3 protein: CASSLFGLAKNIQYF; CDR3 DNA: TGTGCCAGCAGTTTATTTGGGCTAGCCAAAAACATTCAGTACTTC
clone size: few; J gene: TRBJ2-3; V gene: TRBV29-1; D gene: -; CDR3 protein: CSVATSFRDTQYF; CDR3 DNA: TGCAGCGTTGCGACTAGTTTCCGAGATACGCAGTATTTT
clone size: many; J gene: TRBJ1-2; V gene: TRBV14; D gene: -; CDR3 protein: CASSQDVGFSYGYTF; CDR3 DNA: TGTGCCAGCAGCCAAGATGTCGGGTTTTCCTATGGCTACACCTTC
clone size: -; J gene: TRBJ1-2; V gene: TRBV20-1; D gene: TRBD1; CDR3 protein: CSAPGQGTNYGYTF; CDR3 DNA: TGCAGTGCCCCTGGACAGGGGACTAACTATGGCTACACCTTC
clone size: many; J gene: TRBJ2-1; V gene: TRBV3-1; D gene: TRBD2; CDR3 protein: CASSQGLTSGANEQFF; CDR3 DNA: TGTGCCAGCAGCCAAGGTCTAACTAGCGGAGCGAATGAGCAGTTCTTC
clone size: -; J gene: TRBJ2-7; V gene: TRBV3-1; D gene: -; CDR3 protein: CASSQGHGGYEQYF; CDR3 DNA: TGTGCCAGCAGCCAAGGACACGGGGGATACGAGCAGTACTTC
clone size: many; J gene: TRBJ2-5; V gene: TRBV20-1; D gene: TRBD2; CDR3 protein: CSARWTSGGQETQYF; CDR3 DNA: TGCAGTGCTAGATGGACTAGCGGGGGCCAAGAGACCCAGTACTTC
clone size: -; J gene: TRBJ2-1; V gene: TRBV5-1; D gene: -; CDR3 protein: CASSLNRGDEQFF; CDR3 DNA: TGCGCCAGCAGCTTAAATAGGGGCGATGAGCAGTTCTTC
clone size: many; J gene: TRBJ2-1; V gene: TRBV29-1; D gene: TRBD2; CDR3 protein: CSVEGRAGVKNEQFF; CDR3 DNA: TGCAGCGTTGAAGGTCGAGCGGGAGTGAAGAATGAGCAGTTCTTC
clone size: many; J gene: TRBJ2-7; V gene: TRBV7-8; D gene: -; CDR3 protein: CASSMTEAFSYEQYF; CDR3 DNA: TGTGCCAGCAGCATGACAGAGGCCTTCTCCTACGAGCAGTACTTC
clone size: -; J gene: TRBJ1-1; V gene: TRBV5-1; D gene: TRBD1; CDR3 protein: CASYRQGGSTEAFF; CDR3 DNA: TGCGCCAGCTATAGACAGGGCGGGAGCACTGAAGCTTTCTTT
clone size: -; J gene: TRBJ2-3; V gene: TRBV4-3; D gene: TRBD2; CDR3 protein: CASSQDTAGGSTDTQYF; CDR3 DNA: TGCGCCAGCAGCCAAGATACCGCGGGAGGCAGCACAGATACGCAGTATTTT
clone size: -; J gene: TRBJ1-1; V gene: TRBV7-6; D gene: -; CDR3 protein: CASSLVPDMNTEAFF; CDR3 DNA: TGTGCCAGCAGCTTAGTCCCAGATATGAACACTGAAGCTTTCTTT
clone size: -; J gene: TRBJ2-1; V gene: TRBV20-1; D gene: -; CDR3 protein: CSARSSWDLQFF; CDR3 DNA: TGCAGTGCTAGAAGTTCCTGGGACCTGCAGTTCTTC
clone size: -; J gene: TRBJ2-6; V gene: TRBV5-1; D gene: -; CDR3 protein: CASSGRTGSSGANVLTF; CDR3 DNA: TGCGCCAGCAGCGGAAGGACGGGAAGCTCTGGGGCCAACGTCCTGACTTTC
clone size: few; J gene: TRBJ2-5; V gene: TRBV6-2/TRBV6-3; D gene: -; CDR3 protein: CATWREETQYF; CDR3 DNA: TGTGCCACCTGGCGGGAAGAGACCCAGTACTTC
clone size: -; J gene: TRBJ1-5; V gene: TRBV28; D gene: TRBD1; CDR3 protein: CASSYGSGGYSNQPQHF; CDR3 DNA: TGTGCCAGCAGTTATGGCTCAGGGGGCTATAGCAATCAGCCCCAGCATTTT
clone size: -; J gene: TRBJ1-4; V gene: TRBV6-1; D gene: -; CDR3 protein: CASSQDRRNEKLFF; CDR3 DNA: TGTGCCAGCAGCCAGGACAGAAGAAACGAAAAACTGTTTTTT